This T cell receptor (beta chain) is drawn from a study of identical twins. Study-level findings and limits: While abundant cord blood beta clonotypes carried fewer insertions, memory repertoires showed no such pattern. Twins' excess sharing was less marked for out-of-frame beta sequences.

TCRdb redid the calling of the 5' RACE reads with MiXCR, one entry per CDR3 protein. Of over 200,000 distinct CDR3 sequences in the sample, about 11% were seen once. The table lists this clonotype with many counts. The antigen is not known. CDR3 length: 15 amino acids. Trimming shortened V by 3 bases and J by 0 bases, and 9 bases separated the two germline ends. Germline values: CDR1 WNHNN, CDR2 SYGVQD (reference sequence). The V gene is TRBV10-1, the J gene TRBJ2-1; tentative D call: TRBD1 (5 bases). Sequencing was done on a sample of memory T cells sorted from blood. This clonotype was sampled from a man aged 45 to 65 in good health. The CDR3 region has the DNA TGCGCCAGCAGTGAATTCCAGGGCTCCTACAATGAGCAGTTCTTC. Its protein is CASSEFQGSYNEQFF.